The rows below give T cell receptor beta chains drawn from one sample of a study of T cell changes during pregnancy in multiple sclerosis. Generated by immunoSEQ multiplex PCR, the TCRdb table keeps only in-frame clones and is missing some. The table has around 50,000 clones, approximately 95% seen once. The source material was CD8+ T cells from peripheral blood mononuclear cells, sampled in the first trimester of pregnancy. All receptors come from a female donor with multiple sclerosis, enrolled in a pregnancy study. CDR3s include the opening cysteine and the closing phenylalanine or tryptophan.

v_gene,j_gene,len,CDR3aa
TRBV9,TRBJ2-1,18,CASSVAPSQGSSYNEQFF
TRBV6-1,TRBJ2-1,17,CASSETIAGVLYNEQFF
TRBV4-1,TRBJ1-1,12,CASSQTLDEAFF
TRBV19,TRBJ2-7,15,CASSVGTGGLYEQYF
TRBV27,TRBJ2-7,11,CASSFGYEQYF
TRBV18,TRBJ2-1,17,CASSPNPGLVGVEEQFF
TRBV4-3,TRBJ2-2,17,CASSPGAGSGGTGELFF
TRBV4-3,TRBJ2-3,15,CASSQGFRGTDTQYF
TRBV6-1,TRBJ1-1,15,CASSVGDRGNTEAFF
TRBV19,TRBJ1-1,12,CASSLAGTEAFF
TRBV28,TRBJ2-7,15,CASSLAGGPGVGQYF
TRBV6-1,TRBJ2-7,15,CASSEGTGSSYEQYF
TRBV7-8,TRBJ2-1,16,CASSLEVRLAGNEQFF
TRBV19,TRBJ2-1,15,CASSPGQGNYNEQFF
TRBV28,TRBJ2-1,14,CASSFVSAYNEQFF
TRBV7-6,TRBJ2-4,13,CASSPGTENIQYF
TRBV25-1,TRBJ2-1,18,CASSESIRLGGGYNEQFF
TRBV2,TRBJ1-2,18,CASSAPGLVDRENYGYTF
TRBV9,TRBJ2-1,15,CASSVEAANYNEQFF
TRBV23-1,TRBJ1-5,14,CASTTGQGHVPQHF
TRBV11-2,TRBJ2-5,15,CASSPGTRGEETQYF
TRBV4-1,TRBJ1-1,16,CASSQGRETATFEAFF
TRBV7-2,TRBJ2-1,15,CASSLGQGAGNEQFF
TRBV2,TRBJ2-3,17,CASSLGLAGGVTDTQYF
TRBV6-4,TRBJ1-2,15,CASRAGTGDNYGYTF
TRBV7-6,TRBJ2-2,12,CASSLTSGELFF
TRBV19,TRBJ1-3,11,CASNRGNTIYF